The 3 T cell receptor beta chains in this list originate from one sample, sequenced in a study of identical twins. In TCRdb, the 5' RACE reads were re-called with MiXCR into one record per CDR3 protein. The sample carries about 300,000 distinct CDR3 sequences, 12% recorded once. This same sample was also part of a study on yellow fever vaccine responses in identical twins.

The sample taken for sequencing was CD8+ T cells sorted from blood. Source of these receptors: a woman in her late teens or twenties in good health.

This clonotype was seen a handful of times. The chain combines TRBV12-3 or TRBV12-4 with TRBJ2-7, with unresolved D. V was cut by 3 bases and J by 2 bases, with 11 bases left in between. The CDR3 runs to 14 residues. The chain's CDR3 is CASSFLIPAYEQYF. In nucleotides, the CDR3 is TGTGCCAGCAGTTTCCTTATCCCCGCCTACGAGCAGTACTTC.

The rearrangement uses TRBV10-3 and TRBJ2-7; D is possibly TRBD1 (5 bases). Trimming took off 0 bases at V and 7 bases at J, with 10 bases between the two ends. CDR3 length: 13 amino acids. Germline V gives CDR1 ENHRY, CDR2 SYGVKD. CDR3 region: CAISESIRDEQYV. CDR3 in DNA: TGTGCCATCAGTGAGTCGATCAGGGATGAGCAGTACGTC.

The rearrangement uses TRBV20-1 and TRBJ2-7; 8 bases are a match to TRBD2. With V trimmed by 3 bases and J by 7 bases, 17 bases remained unmatched. In germline, CDR1 is DFQATT, CDR2 SNEGSKA (reference sequence). The CDR3 has 16 residues. CDR3: CSARTVTSAVTREQYF. CDR3 DNA: TGCAGTGCTAGGACTGTGACTAGCGCTGTAACCCGGGAGCAGTACTTC.